Listed below are T cell receptor beta chains from one sample, sequenced in a study of cytomegalovirus exposure and HLA in healthy donors. The method was immunoSEQ multiplex PCR; TCRdb's version includes in-frame clones alone and lacks a portion of them. Seen here are some 63,000 clones, roughly nine tenths observed once, and the top ten hold roughly 1.2%. Material: PBMCs. Receptors originate from a young woman in good health and CMV-seronegative. Each CDR3 is given with its conserved first and last residue. The order of the fields is CDR3 protein, CDR3 DNA, clone size, D gene, V gene, J gene. The D gene is left open where the match is weak. Part of the rows lack a size; the others show once, few, many or a class for expanded clones.

CDR3 protein: CASSLTADTQYF
CDR3 DNA: TGCGCCAGCAGCTTGACAGCAGATACGCAGTATTTT
clone size: once
D gene: -
V gene: TRBV5-1
J gene: TRBJ2-3

CDR3 protein: CASSESTSGRIQETQYF
CDR3 DNA: TGTGCCAGCAGTGAGTCAACTAGCGGGAGAATCCAAGAGACCCAGTACTTC
clone size: -
D gene: TRBD2
V gene: TRBV6-1
J gene: TRBJ2-5

CDR3 protein: CASSLGLVNEQFF
CDR3 DNA: TGTGCCAGCAGCTTAGGGCTAGTCAATGAGCAGTTCTTC
clone size: -
D gene: -
V gene: TRBV11-3
J gene: TRBJ2-1

CDR3 protein: CAISQGTSGSYEQYF
CDR3 DNA: TGTGCCATCAGTCAGGGGACTAGCGGCTCCTACGAGCAGTACTTC
clone size: -
D gene: TRBD2
V gene: TRBV10-3
J gene: TRBJ2-7

CDR3 protein: CASSLSSLAGGYNEQFF
CDR3 DNA: TGCGCCAGCAGCTTGAGCTCCCTAGCGGGGGGCTACAATGAGCAGTTCTTC
clone size: -
D gene: TRBD2
V gene: TRBV5-1
J gene: TRBJ2-1

CDR3 protein: CASNGDRRVPLYGYTF
CDR3 DNA: TGTGCCAGCAACGGGGACAGGCGCGTACCACTCTATGGCTACACCTTC
clone size: -
D gene: TRBD1
V gene: TRBV28
J gene: TRBJ1-2

CDR3 protein: CASSLPGVLNTGELFF
CDR3 DNA: TGTGCCAGCAGTTTACCCGGGGTCCTAAACACCGGGGAGCTGTTTTTT
clone size: -
D gene: -
V gene: TRBV27
J gene: TRBJ2-2

CDR3 protein: CASSEDPGTGATDTQYF
CDR3 DNA: TGTGCCAGCAGTGAAGACCCCGGGACAGGGGCCACAGATACGCAGTATTTT
clone size: -
D gene: TRBD1
V gene: TRBV6-1
J gene: TRBJ2-3

CDR3 protein: CASSFGTKQETQYF
CDR3 DNA: TGCGCCAGCAGCTTTGGGACTAAACAAGAGACCCAGTACTTC
clone size: -
D gene: TRBD2
V gene: TRBV5-1
J gene: TRBJ2-5

CDR3 protein: CASSLVSATAGYEQYF
CDR3 DNA: TGTGCCAGCAGCTTAGTCAGTGCGACGGCAGGATACGAGCAGTACTTC
clone size: -
D gene: -
V gene: TRBV7-8
J gene: TRBJ2-7

CDR3 protein: CASSSYTGELFF
CDR3 DNA: TGTGCCAGCAGCTCTTACACCGGGGAGCTGTTTTTT
clone size: once
D gene: -
V gene: TRBV7-9
J gene: TRBJ2-2

CDR3 protein: CASRSDSGGTGSTEAFF
CDR3 DNA: TGTGCCAGCAGGAGTGACAGCGGCGGGACAGGGAGCACTGAAGCTTTCTTT
clone size: -
D gene: TRBD1
V gene: TRBV28
J gene: TRBJ1-1

CDR3 protein: CASSPDSGYGYTF
CDR3 DNA: TGTGCCAGCAGCCCGGACAGCGGCTATGGCTACACCTTC
clone size: -
D gene: -
V gene: TRBV7-6
J gene: TRBJ1-2

CDR3 protein: CAISPQGYNSPLHF
CDR3 DNA: TGTGCCATCAGTCCACAGGGCTATAATTCACCCCTCCACTTT
clone size: -
D gene: -
V gene: TRBV10-3
J gene: TRBJ1-6

CDR3 protein: CASMVATGAYGYTF
CDR3 DNA: TGTGCCAGCATGGTGGCTACAGGGGCCTATGGCTACACCTTC
clone size: -
D gene: TRBD1
V gene: TRBV6-1
J gene: TRBJ1-2

CDR3 protein: CASSEYSLTGLLEGYTF
CDR3 DNA: TGTGCCAGCAGTGAATATTCCCTAACAGGGCTCCTCGAGGGCTACACCTTC
clone size: once
D gene: -
V gene: TRBV6-1
J gene: TRBJ1-2

CDR3 protein: CASSPTLRSAEAFF
CDR3 DNA: TGTGCCAGCAGCCCAACCCTCCGGTCGGCTGAAGCTTTCTTT
clone size: -
D gene: -
V gene: TRBV14
J gene: TRBJ1-1